This T cell receptor (beta chain) was recovered during a study of blood T cell repertoires in COVID-19. In the authors' methods: Amplification of reference gene primers provided the estimated nucleated cell counts. Assay: immunoSEQ multiplex PCR; the TCRdb copy retains only in-frame clones and omits some. V and J calls and clone size are given by that table; D and trimming were obtained from the DNA. This sample carries about 58,000 clones, about four fifths of them seen once, and the ten largest clones take around 10%. V was shortened by 5 bases and J by 0 bases, with 11 bases between the two germline ends. CDR3 length equals 14 residues. Looked up from germline, CDR1 is MNHEY and CDR2 is SVGAGI.

The chain links TRBV6-5 to TRBJ2-7; D perhaps matches TRBD2 (5 bases). This sequence originates from a man aged 80 or over with COVID-19, enrolled during active disease. The sequenced sample was peripheral blood. CDR3 in amino acids: CASSKLGSSYEQYV. The CDR3 coding sequence is TGTGCCAGCAGTAAACTGGGGAGCTCCTACGAGCAGTACGTC.